This T cell receptor (beta chain) was sequenced in a study of OX40 agonist ivuxolimab in advanced cancers. Sequencing used immunoSEQ multiplex PCR; TCRdb keeps in-frame clones, though not all of them. The data hold around 68,000 clones, with over 80% observed a single time. The receptor's source is an adult with an advanced solid tumor such as melanoma, head and neck, liver or kidney cancer. Sequences were derived from CD4+ or CD8+ T cells sorted from blood, sampled in a trial of the OX40 agonist ivuxolimab.

CDR3 DNA: TGTGCCAGCAGGACGGAGGGTTCGGGAAACACCATATATTTT. This sequence encodes CASRTEGSGNTIYF. J is TRBJ1-3 and V is TRBV6-5; no clear D gene. Germline CDR1 and CDR2: MNHEY and SVGAGI. The CDR3 has 14 amino acids. V was clipped by 6 bases and J by 4 bases, with 13 bases between them.